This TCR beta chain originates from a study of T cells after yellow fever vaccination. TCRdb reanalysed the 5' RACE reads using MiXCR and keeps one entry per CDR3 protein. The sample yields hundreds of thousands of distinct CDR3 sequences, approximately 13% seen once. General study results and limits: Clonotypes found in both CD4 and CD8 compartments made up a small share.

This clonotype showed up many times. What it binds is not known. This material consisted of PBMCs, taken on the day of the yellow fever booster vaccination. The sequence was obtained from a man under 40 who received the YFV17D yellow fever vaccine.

The CDR3 loop reads CASSQASGTAVEKLFF. CDR3 nucleotides: TGTGCCAGCAGCCAAGCCAGTGGGACAGCCGTGGAAAAACTGTTTTTT. The J gene is TRBJ1-4, the V gene TRBV4-2; 7 bases are shared with TRBD1. The V and J ends lost 1 base and 8 bases, in that order; junction bases with no gene match: 10. This CDR3 has 16 amino acids. Germline CDR1 is LGHNA and CDR2 is YNFKEQ.